This paragraph covers one TCR beta chain sequence. The data belong to a study of blood T cell repertoires in COVID-19. Between the trimmed V and J ends, which lost 5 bases and 0 bases, there was a span of 22 bases. The CDR3 has 18 residues. Germline V gene lookup returns CDR1 SEHNR and CDR2 FQNEAQ (reference sequence). Method: immunoSEQ multiplex PCR; TCRdb's copy keeps in-frame clones and lacks some. The repertoire holds around 190,000 clones, with 75% to 85% as singletons. Sequenced sample: peripheral blood. The chain uses TRBV7-9 and TRBJ1-1; weak D call: TRBD1 (6 bases). This clonotype was obtained from a woman in her forties with COVID-19, enrolled during active disease. CDR3 residues: CASSALRGAGIMNTEAFF. CDR3 sequence (DNA): TGTGCCAGCAGCGCCCTTCGGGGGGCCGGGATAATGAACACTGAAGCTTTCTTT.